This T cell receptor (beta chain) was recorded in a study of CD8+CD57+ T cells in acquired aplastic anemia. Study as a whole: The mean DNA yield obtained from sorted CD4+ and CD8+ cells came to 3 to 3.5 ug. Notes on the study in general: Common to patients and controls were roughly 30 CD8+ CDR3 sequences.

This clonotype appeared a single time. Its antigen is currently unknown. The use of genomic DNA as template underpinned the TCR beta VDJ and CDR3 profiling. MiXCR was run by TCRdb on the reads, yielding one entry per CDR3 protein. The sample consists of under 200,000 distinct CDR3 sequences, over 55% of them appearing once. V was clipped by 5 bases and J by 1 base, with 12 bases between them. Germline V CDR1 and CDR2: SGHRS, YFSETQ. The CDR3 contains 14 residues. For sequencing, patients were chosen who had shown expansion of CD8+CD57+ cells by flow cytometry. V gene TRBV5-1 combines with J gene TRBJ2-5; possibly TRBD2 for D (5 bases). Sequenced material: sorted CD4+, CD8+, or CD8+CD57+ T cells (not recorded which) from PBMCs. This clonotype was sampled from a human donor with aplastic anemia. CDR3 DNA sequence: TGCGCCAGCAGTATGGGAACTAGCCAAGAGACCCAGTACTTC. Translated: CASSMGTSQETQYF. The entire variable domain, with the rest obtained from reference TRBV5-1 and TRBJ2-5, is as follows: KAGVTQTPRYLIKTRGQQVTLSCSPISGHRSVSWYQQTPGQGLQFLFEYFSETQRNKGNFPGRFSGRQFSNSRSEMNVSTLELGDSALYLCASSMGTSQETQYFGPGTRLLVL.